Here is one TCR beta chain with its context. V trimming: 3 bases; J trimming: 4 bases; junction bases outside the gene matches: 3. The CDR3 is made up of 14 amino acids. Germline-derived CDR1 and CDR2 are SGHKS and YYEKEE (reference sequence). This sample stems from a study of early T cells in non-severe SARS-CoV-2 infection. TCRdb reanalysed the 5' RACE reads using MiXCR and keeps one entry per CDR3 protein. The sample holds approximately 120,000 distinct CDR3 sequences, 15% seen once. V is TRBV5-5 and J is TRBJ2-3, with 9 bases fitting TRBD2. This TCR came from an adult who was a healthcare worker with PCR-confirmed SARS-CoV-2 infection or an uninfected control (not recorded which). Sequenced input: whole blood. Written as DNA, the CDR3 is TGTGCCAGCAGCTGGGCGGGGGGGCCAGATACGCAGTATTTT. It is translated as CASSWAGGPDTQYF.